Presented here are 23 T cell receptor beta chains from one specimen sequenced in a study of shared clonotypes between healthy human individuals. Sequenced by immunoSEQ multiplex PCR; TCRdb stores in-frame clones only, minus some. This table has some 740,000 clones, nearly 95% appearing once. Terminally differentiated effector memory CD45RA+ cells were excluded from the naive CD8 cells, which were CD45RO-negative and positively selected for CCR7. Material for sequencing was naive CD8+ T cells sorted from blood. The receptors stem from a man aged 25-45 years in good health.

The rearrangement joins TRBV7-6 to TRBJ2-7, with TRBD1 matching 11 bases. The V segment lost 1 base and the J segment 4 bases; nucleotides outside the gene matches: 3. The CDR3 spans 15 residues. Germline V gene sequence: CDR1 SGHVS, CDR2 FNYEAQ. CDR3 in amino acids: CASSLEGTGGYEQYF. The CDR3 nucleotides read TGTGCCAGCAGCTTAGAAGGGACAGGGGGTTACGAGCAGTACTTC.

The V call is TRBV2, the J call TRBJ2-7; TRBD1 agrees at 9 bases. V shed 3 bases and J 5 bases; nucleotides not matched to a gene: 17. This CDR3 has 18 residues. Germline CDR1 and CDR2: SNHLY and FYNNEI. The CDR3 DNA sequence: TGTGCCAGCAGTGATCCGGGACAGGGAAAAATAGGCTTGGACGAGCAGTACTTC. Translation: CASSDPGQGKIGLDEQYF. The whole variable domain, filled in from reference TRBV2 and TRBJ2-7, reads EPEVTQTPSHQVTQMGQEVILRCVPISNHLYFYWYRQILGQKVEFLVSFYNNEISEKSEIFDDQFSVERPDGSNFTLKIRSTKLEDSAMYFCASSDPGQGKIGLDEQYFGPGTRLTVT.

The chain couples TRBV28 to TRBJ2-4; D call uncertain. Trimming pared 4 bases from V and 0 bases from J, leaving 19 bases between. CDR1 and CDR2 from the germline V gene are MDHEN and SYDVKM. The CDR3 loop spans 18 amino acids. The CDR3 loop reads CASSSLEVSPIAKNIQYF. The CDR3 DNA reads as TGTGCCAGCAGTTCTCTTGAGGTCTCGCCAATAGCCAAAAACATTCAGTACTTC.

V and J are TRBV7-8 and TRBJ1-4; no clear D. Trimming shortened V by 3 bases and J by 8 bases, and 16 bases separated the two germline ends. The CDR3 runs to 15 residues. Per germline, CDR1 SGHVS and CDR2 FQNEAQ. Written as DNA, the CDR3 is TGTGCCAGCAGCTTTTCCTTGGCCGTAAGGGAAAAACTGTTTTTT. Its protein is CASSFSLAVREKLFF.

This clone came up once. The chain uses TRBV2 and TRBJ2-7, with D possibly TRBD1 on 6 matching bases. Per germline, CDR1 SNHLY and CDR2 FYNNEI. The CDR3 has 14 amino acids. Trimming cost V 7 bases and J 3 bases, with 16 bases left between them. CDR3 residues: CASNPGHQSYEQYF. The CDR3 nucleotides are TGTGCCAGCAACCCGGGACACCAAAGCTACGAGCAGTACTTC.

This rearrangement joins TRBV2 to TRBJ2-3; 8 bases match TRBD2. After removal of 0 bases from V and 5 bases from J, the junction contained 7 bases not matched to a gene. There are 16 residues in the CDR3. Germline V gives CDR1 SNHLY, CDR2 FYNNEI. The CDR3 loop is CASSEAFGLAGDTQYF. CDR3 nucleotides: TGTGCCAGCAGTGAAGCGTTTGGGCTAGCGGGAGATACGCAGTATTTT.

The chain recombines TRBV7-9 with TRBJ2-7; no clear D gene. V dropped 3 bases and J dropped 1 base, with 13 bases sitting between them. Germline V gene lookup returns CDR1 SEHNR and CDR2 FQNEAQ (reference sequence). CDR3 size: 15 residues. The CDR3 sequence is CASSFPQDQSYEQYF. DNA for the CDR3: TGTGCCAGCAGCTTCCCCCAAGACCAATCCTACGAGCAGTACTTC.

V is TRBV7-2 and J is TRBJ2-1; weak D call: TRBD2 (5 bases). The CDR3 is 14 amino acids. Trimming took off 2 bases at V and 6 bases at J, with 11 bases between the two ends. CDR1 is SGHTA and CDR2 is FQGNSA in the germline V gene. The CDR3 loop is CASSLSLGGNEQFF. The CDR3 region has the DNA TGTGCCAGCAGCTTATCGCTAGGAGGCAATGAGCAGTTCTTC.

The V gene is TRBV6-1, the J gene TRBJ2-7, with 8 bases aligning to TRBD1. The CDR3 extends over 13 amino acids. V shed 8 bases and J 5 bases; nucleotides not matched to a gene: 8. Germline V gene data show CDR1 as MNHNS and CDR2 as SASEGT. The CDR3 here is CASGWTGSHEQYF. The CDR3 DNA is TGTGCCAGCGGATGGACAGGGAGCCACGAGCAGTACTTC.

Note on this clone: Different DNA sequences within this sample yield the same CDR3. The chain joins TRBV2 to TRBJ2-7; D gene uncertain. The CDR3 totals 13 residues. Trimming left V 1 base short and J 2 bases short, with 6 bases between. Germline V gives CDR1 SNHLY, CDR2 FYNNEI. CDR3 sequence: CASSEGQTYEQYF. The CDR3 coding sequence is TGTGCCAGCAGTGAAGGGCAGACCTACGAGCAGTACTTC.

This chain joins TRBV9 and TRBJ2-3; D not resolved. This CDR3 is built from 12 residues. The V end lost 0 bases, the J end lost 5 bases, and 4 bases lay between the germline ends. Germline V CDR1 and CDR2: SGDLS, YYNGEE. CDR3 DNA: TGTGCCAGCAGCGTAGGTAAAGATACGCAGTATTTT. Protein product: CASSVGKDTQYF.

The chain combines TRBV14 with TRBJ2-3; 13 nucleotides align to TRBD2. After removal of 4 bases from V and 6 bases from J, the junction contained 10 bases not matched to a gene. The CDR3 covers 17 residues. CDR1 is SGHDN, CDR2 FVKESK, per germline. Here the CDR3 reads CASSLPGTSGRDDTQYF. The CDR3 bases are TGTGCCAGCAGCCTTCCCGGAACTAGCGGGAGGGATGATACGCAGTATTTT.

This rearrangement joins TRBV7-9 to TRBJ2-1; 11 bases agree with TRBD2. The V and J ends lost 5 bases and 5 bases, in that order; junction bases with no gene match: 5. The CDR3 sequence is 15 residues long. The germline V gene has CDR1 SEHNR and CDR2 FQNEAQ (reference sequence). The CDR3 loop is CASSPGLAVHNEQFF. CDR3 DNA sequence: TGTGCCAGCAGCCCGGGACTAGCGGTACACAATGAGCAGTTCTTC. The complete variable domain, with remaining parts taken from reference TRBV7-9 and TRBJ2-1, reads DTGVSQNPRHKITKRGQNVTFRCDPISEHNRLYWYRQTLGQGPEFLTYFQNEAQLEKSRLLSDRFSAERPKGSFSTLEIQRTEQGDSAMYLCASSPGLAVHNEQFFGPGTRLTVL.

The J gene is TRBJ2-7, the V gene TRBV21-1; the DNA was not used to check the table's D call, TRBD1. TRBV21-1 is marked as a pseudogene. The CDR3 spans 14 residues. The CDR3, as DNA: TGTGCCAGCAGGGAGACAGTCGATTTACACGAGCAGTACTTC. It specifies CASRETVDLHEQYF.

The J gene is TRBJ2-1, the V gene TRBV7-9, with 12 bases fitting TRBD2. Germline lookup yields CDR1 SEHNR and CDR2 FQNEAQ (reference sequence). This CDR3 region has 15 residues. V was pared by 5 bases and J by 12 bases, with 11 bases of the junction left unmatched. The CDR3 here is CASSPGLAGGPRQFF. The CDR3 DNA is TGTGCCAGCAGCCCAGGGCTAGCGGGAGGGCCGAGGCAGTTCTTC.

This chain links TRBV4-1 with TRBJ2-3, with D possibly matching TRBD2 (5 bases). The CDR3 spans 15 residues. Looked up from germline, CDR1 is MGHRA and CDR2 is YSYEKL. The ends were cut back, 0 bases at V and 1 base at J, with 8 bases in the middle. The CDR3 DNA reads as TGCGCCAGCAGCCAAGATTACGGGGGCACAGATACGCAGTATTTT. This codes for CASSQDYGGTDTQYF.

The chain carries TRBV7-9 and TRBJ2-3; possibly TRBD1 for D (5 bases). The CDR3 is made up of 15 amino acids. Germline V gene sequence: CDR1 SEHNR, CDR2 FQNEAQ (reference sequence). The V end lost 1 base, the J end lost 3 bases, and 11 bases lay between the germline ends. CDR3 nucleotide sequence: TGTGCCAGCAGCTTAGGGGGCAGGGTAACAGATACGCAGTATTTT. Protein: CASSLGGRVTDTQYF.

This clone was seen a handful of times. The genes are TRBV6-5 and TRBJ1-2, with a weak D call TRBD1 (5 bases). CDR3 length equals 15 residues. V gave up 6 bases and J gave up 3 bases, with 17 bases separating them. Germline-derived CDR1 and CDR2 are MNHEY and SVGAGI. CDR3 in DNA: TGTGCCAGCAGGGCCCTAGACAGAAACTACTATGGCTACACCTTC. This gives the protein CASRALDRNYYGYTF.

This chain joins TRBV5-1 and TRBJ1-1, with TRBD1 as a possible D gene (6 bases). The germline gives CDR1 SGHRS, CDR2 YFSETQ. Trimming pared 3 bases from V and 2 bases from J, leaving 14 bases between. The CDR3 is made up of 15 amino acids. The CDR3 reads CASSSRQGRNTEAFF. The CDR3 DNA is TGCGCCAGCAGCTCGAGGCAGGGGCGAAACACTGAAGCTTTCTTT.

The V call is TRBV9, the J call TRBJ2-2, with 11 bases fitting TRBD1. The CDR3 has 15 amino acids. J lost 5 bases, V lost 3 bases, and 3 bases had no gene match. The germline gives CDR1 SGDLS, CDR2 YYNGEE. CDR3 sequence reads: CASSADRGPTGELFF. The DNA of the CDR3 is TGTGCCAGCAGCGCGGACAGGGGGCCTACCGGGGAGCTGTTTTTT.

This chain links TRBV5-5 with TRBJ1-5, with a possible D match to TRBD1 (5 bases). CDR3 size: 15 residues. V was pared by 2 bases and J by 7 bases, with 16 bases between. In germline, CDR1 is SGHKS, CDR2 YYEKEE (reference sequence). Here the CDR3 reads CASSLLGGADQPQHF. The CDR3 DNA sequence: TGTGCCAGCAGCTTACTGGGTGGGGCCGACCAGCCCCAGCATTTT.

The chain joins TRBV7-3 to TRBJ2-3; 7 bases align to TRBD2. The ends lost 5 bases at V and 1 base at J; junction bases unmatched: 6. Germline CDR1 is SGHTA and CDR2 is FQGTGA. CDR3 size: 15 residues. The DNA for the CDR3 is TGTGCCAGCAGCCACCAAAGCGGGGGCACAGATACGCAGTATTTT. The encoded protein is CASSHQSGGTDTQYF.

CDR3 in amino acids: CASTLTRGQTNTGELFF. The CDR3 DNA reads as TGTGCCAGCACTCTAACTCGGGGGCAGACGAACACCGGGGAGCTGTTTTTT. This sequence joins TRBV2 and TRBJ2-2; D may be TRBD1 or TRBD2 (6 bases each). V was clipped by 7 bases and J by 0 bases, with 18 bases between them. CDR1 SNHLY and CDR2 FYNNEI come from the germline V gene. This CDR3 region has 17 residues.